The rows below give T cell receptor beta chains drawn from one sample of a study of blood T cell repertoires in COVID-19. Method: immunoSEQ multiplex PCR; TCRdb's copy keeps in-frame clones and lacks some. The sample lists around 300,000 clones; about 90% were seen once. Sequenced sample: peripheral blood. Source of these receptors: a woman in her fifties or sixties with COVID-19, enrolled during active disease. CDR3s leave out the opening cysteine and the closing phenylalanine or tryptophan. The order of the fields is CDR3 protein, clone size, CDR3 length, J gene, V gene. Rows may omit the clone size; those that give it use once, few, many or a size class.

ASSQGSGGKETQY - 13 TRBJ2-5 TRBV7-3
ASSREQMVADTQY once 13 TRBJ2-3 TRBV27
ASSLGQGGTGELF - 13 TRBJ2-2 TRBV5-8
ASSPHLGNSPLH - 12 TRBJ1-6 TRBV28
ASSRILAAANTQY once 13 TRBJ2-3 TRBV11-3
ASSVAPSRLETQY - 13 TRBJ2-5 TRBV9
SAGRGGEAF - 9 TRBJ1-1 TRBV20-1
ASSRDRQETQY - 11 TRBJ2-5 TRBV5-4
ASSYGGRGRNTEAF few 14 TRBJ1-1 TRBV6-5
ASSPRGLRPGQTYEQY - 16 TRBJ2-7 TRBV28
ASSPQGANTGELF - 13 TRBJ2-2 TRBV7-2
ASSPTTGGYGYT - 12 TRBJ1-2 TRBV3-1/TRBV3-2
ASKAPDEQY - 9 TRBJ2-7 TRBV7-9
AWSVPQGVNSPLH - 13 TRBJ1-6 TRBV30
ASSQLDRVNTEAF - 13 TRBJ1-1 TRBV4-2
ASSYSGQNEQF - 11 TRBJ2-1 TRBV6-5
ARSSTGHTNTEAF - 13 TRBJ1-1 TRBV5-3
ASSGLAVNTDTQY - 13 TRBJ2-3 TRBV6-5
ASSQVRQGWAKNIQY - 15 TRBJ2-4 TRBV4-3
ASSLGGLPGYNEQF - 14 TRBJ2-1 TRBV7-2
ASRGTGPHYGYT - 12 TRBJ1-2 TRBV19
ASSIQGNSPLH - 11 TRBJ1-6 TRBV19
ASSSDRRNTGELF few 13 TRBJ2-2 TRBV19
AISESSTLSYEQY - 13 TRBJ2-7 TRBV10-3
ACDRGNTEAF - 10 TRBJ1-1 TRBV30
ASSPLLVLNEQF - 12 TRBJ2-1 TRBV18
ASSLSVRGPYNEQF - 14 TRBJ2-1 TRBV27
ASSPNGGEAF - 10 TRBJ1-1 TRBV9
SVRDSHYEQY - 10 TRBJ2-7 TRBV29-1
ASSLSRGNQAYNEQF - 15 TRBJ2-1 TRBV5-1
ASSLGTGIYEQY - 12 TRBJ2-7 TRBV7-8
ASSLWSREQY - 10 TRBJ2-7 TRBV7-2
ASSHGQGYYQPQH - 13 TRBJ1-5 TRBV6-2/TRBV6-3
ASSPEQGPYNEQF - 13 TRBJ2-1 TRBV18
ASSAQGGLSGYEQY - 14 TRBJ2-7 TRBV19
ASSLGTGLNQPQH - 13 TRBJ1-5 TRBV5-8
AWSLDSSYEQY - 11 TRBJ2-7 TRBV30
ASSPPLAGVPIEQF - 14 TRBJ2-1 TRBV18
ASSKTAPVNEQY - 12 TRBJ2-7 TRBV27
ASRRGQGKGSYNEQF - 15 TRBJ2-1 TRBV19
ASSPGQDEKLF - 11 TRBJ1-4 TRBV18
ASSFGYSSSYEQY few 13 TRBJ2-7 TRBV11-2
ASSYELSLSYNEQF - 14 TRBJ2-1 TRBV6-2/TRBV6-3
ASSPGTGAPYSYEQY - 15 TRBJ2-7 TRBV19
ASSTNPGDNEQF - 12 TRBJ2-1 TRBV18
ASSFYRGNTEAF few 12 TRBJ1-1 TRBV28
ASSVDIRTAPEAF once 13 TRBJ1-1 TRBV9
ATSRDGGLGGYDEQF - 15 TRBJ2-1 TRBV15
AWSVQGLDTEAF - 12 TRBJ1-1 TRBV30
ASSRDPDRMNTEAF - 14 TRBJ1-1 TRBV5-5
AVEGVYEQY once 9 TRBJ2-7 TRBV19